Listed here are 23 T cell receptor beta chains from one sample, sequenced in a study of cytomegalovirus exposure and HLA in healthy donors. PCR involved 60 Vbeta and 13 Jbeta primers. The data were produced by immunoSEQ multiplex PCR, yet TCRdb's version contains in-frame clones alone and is incomplete. The table records 70,000 to 95,000 clones, roughly 80% of them present only once. The sample was PBMCs. The receptors shown here come from a woman in her forties in good health and CMV-seropositive.

This clone was picked up a small number of times. V gene TRBV29-1 combines with J gene TRBJ2-1; possible D gene TRBD1, 5 bases. The CDR3 sequence is 13 residues long. Germline V gene lookup returns CDR1 SQVTM and CDR2 ANQGSEA. Trimming pared 3 bases from V and 9 bases from J, leaving 15 bases between. The CDR3 protein is CSVEGPSLVEQFF. DNA for the CDR3: TGCAGCGTTGAGGGGCCGTCGCTGGTTGAGCAGTTCTTC.

V is TRBV29-1 and J is TRBJ2-7, with TRBD1 matching 8 bases. Germline V gene lookup returns CDR1 SQVTM and CDR2 ANQGSEA. The trim removed 7 bases at V and 6 bases at J, leaving 8 bases unmatched. This CDR3 comprises 12 residues. CDR3 sequence reads: CSADRGASEQYF. In DNA, the CDR3 is TGCAGCGCTGACAGGGGTGCATCCGAGCAGTACTTC.

V is TRBV30 and J is TRBJ2-7, with no clear D. V lost 5 bases and J 4 bases, leaving 9 bases between the germline ends. Looked up from germline, CDR1 is GTSNPN and CDR2 is SVGIG (reference sequence). The CDR3 has 11 residues. The CDR3 bases are TGTGCCTGGGAAAGAGCTTACGAGCAGTACTTC. This translates into CAWERAYEQYF.

This clone was counted only a few times. This sequence joins TRBV7-9 and TRBJ2-1; D may be TRBD2 (6 bases). In germline, CDR1 is SEHNR, CDR2 FQNEAQ (reference sequence). There are 14 residues in the CDR3. V lost 5 bases and J 10 bases, leaving 18 bases between the germline ends. CDR3 in amino acids: CASSQSRGTGEQFF. The CDR3 nucleotides are TGTGCCAGCAGCCAGTCGCGGGGTACTGGGGAGCAGTTCTTC.

The chain recombines TRBV28 with TRBJ2-7; D perhaps matches TRBD2 (6 bases). Germline V CDR1 and CDR2: MDHEN, SYDVKM. The CDR3 covers 16 residues. V lost 6 bases to trimming and J lost 2 bases, with 20 bases between them. For the CDR3, the DNA is TGTGCCAGCAGCTCCCCCATAGCGGCCCAGACCTACGAGCAGTACTTC. Protein product: CASSSPIAAQTYEQYF.

The V gene is TRBV10-3, the J gene TRBJ2-7; TRBD2 is a possible D gene (6 bases). Germline CDR1 and CDR2: ENHRY and SYGVKD. V lost 7 bases and J lost 0, with 10 bases in between. This CDR3 contains 13 residues. CDR3 bases: TGTGCCATCATGTCCGGGAGCTCCTACGAGCAGTACTTC. This codes for CAIMSGSSYEQYF.

The chain uses TRBV6-5 and TRBJ2-1, with D perhaps matching TRBD2 (7 bases). From germline, CDR1 is MNHEY and CDR2 SVGAGI. The length of the CDR3 is 13 residues. The ends were cut back, 11 bases at V and 9 bases at J, with 20 bases in the middle. CDR3 amino acids: CAAVEAGAGEQFF. Written as DNA, the CDR3 is TGTGCCGCGGTGGAGGCGGGGGCGGGTGAGCAGTTCTTC.

DNA of the CDR3: TGTGCCATCAGTGAGGAGGGGGCTTACACTGAAGCTTTCTTT. Translating gives CAISEEGAYTEAFF. The chain joins TRBV10-3 to TRBJ1-1; TRBD1 matches at 7 bases. This CDR3 has 14 amino acids. V was pared by 2 bases and J by 3 bases, with 3 bases of the junction left unmatched. Germline V gene sequence: CDR1 ENHRY, CDR2 SYGVKD.

The CDR3 DNA reads as TGTGCCAGCAGCTTAGGCCCCTCGGGGGCGGGAGTTCCCGAGCAGTACTTC. Translation gives CASSLGPSGAGVPEQYF. This sequence joins TRBV7-8 and TRBJ2-7, with D perhaps matching TRBD2 (7 bases). Germline V gene data show CDR1 as SGHVS and CDR2 as FQNEAQ. The CDR3 sequence is 17 residues long. V was shortened by 1 base and J by 6 bases, with 22 bases between the two germline ends. The full variable domain, completed using reference TRBV7-8 and TRBJ2-7, is GAGVSQSPRYKVAKRGQDVALRCDPISGHVSLFWYQQALGQGPEFLTYFQNEAQLDKSGLPSDRFFAERPEGSVSTLKIQRTQQEDSAVYLCASSLGPSGAGVPEQYFGPGTRLTVT.

J is TRBJ2-3 and V is TRBV7-2, with 9 bases lining up with TRBD1. Trimming cost V 5 bases and J 6 bases; bases outside gene matches: 3. The germline V gene encodes CDR1 SGHTA and CDR2 FQGNSA. The CDR3 runs 13 residues. The CDR3 spells CASSHDRGDTQYF. CDR3 nucleotide sequence: TGTGCCAGCAGCCACGACAGGGGGGATACGCAGTATTTT.

The CDR3 DNA sequence: TGTGCCAGCCGGAGCCAACAATCCTATGGCTACACCTTC. Protein product: CASRSQQSYGYTF. J is TRBJ1-2 and V is TRBV18; unclear D gene. The V gene lost 8 bases and the J gene lost 4 bases, with 14 bases spanning the gap. The CDR3 runs 13 residues. Germline assignment: CDR1 KGHSH and CDR2 LQKENI.

The V and J genes are TRBV6-4 and TRBJ2-3, with 10 bases fitting TRBD2. Germline lookup yields CDR1 MRHNA and CDR2 SNTAGT. The CDR3 covers 15 residues. J lost 4 bases, V lost 3 bases, and 4 bases had no gene match. CDR3 DNA: TGTGCCAGCAGTGAGCTAGCGGGAGAGTCAGATACGCAGTATTTT. Encoded protein: CASSELAGESDTQYF.

The chain links TRBV6-1 to TRBJ1-1; D unresolved. V shed 0 bases and J shed 4 bases, with 6 bases lying between them. The CDR3 totals 13 residues. Germline V gene sequence: CDR1 MNHNS, CDR2 SASEGT. The CDR3 loop reads CASSEAEGTEAFF. The DNA of the CDR3 is TGTGCCAGCAGTGAAGCGGAGGGCACTGAAGCTTTCTTT.

The chain links TRBV18 to TRBJ1-2; 8 bases map to TRBD1. Per germline, CDR1 KGHSH and CDR2 LQKENI. With V trimmed by 3 bases and J by 3 bases, 9 bases remained unmatched. CDR3 length: 16 amino acids. This CDR3 is CASSPRPDRGDYGYTF. CDR3 in DNA: TGTGCCAGCTCACCCCGACCCGACAGGGGAGACTATGGCTACACCTTC.

The V call is TRBV19, the J call TRBJ2-1; D gene ambiguous. The germline V gene encodes CDR1 LNHDA and CDR2 SQIVND (reference sequence). This CDR3 comprises 12 residues. Trimming removed 3 bases at V and 8 bases at J, with 8 bases between. The CDR3 DNA reads as TGTGCCAGTAGTATCAGGTTCGATGAGCAGTTCTTC. Translating gives CASSIRFDEQFF.

This clone showed up just a few times. The V call is TRBV7-8, the J call TRBJ2-4; D is perhaps TRBD2 (5 bases). The V gene's germline CDR1 is SGHVS and CDR2 FQNEAQ. Trimming took 1 base from V and 16 from J, leaving 14 bases between them. The CDR3 is made up of 12 amino acids. The CDR3 coding sequence is TGTGCCAGCAGCTTAGAAGGAAGAGGGTTATACTTC. Translated: CASSLEGRGLYF. Full variable domain (missing parts from reference TRBV7-8 and TRBJ2-4): GAGVSQSPRYKVAKRGQDVALRCDPISGHVSLFWYQQALGQGPEFLTYFQNEAQLDKSGLPSDRFFAERPEGSVSTLKIQRTQQEDSAVYLCASSLEGRGLYFGAGTRLSVL.

This rearrangement joins TRBV18 to TRBJ1-2, with 8 bases identical to TRBD1. The CDR3 is made up of 17 amino acids. Germline V CDR1 and CDR2: KGHSH, LQKENI. J gave up 0 bases and V 8 bases, and 14 bases lay outside the gene matches. This CDR3 is CASTLQGALNPNYGYTF. The DNA for the CDR3 is TGTGCCAGCACACTCCAGGGGGCCCTGAATCCTAACTATGGCTACACCTTC.

This clone was detected ten times or more. This chain's CDR3 is CASRLQEGSNTEAFF. CDR3 coding DNA: TGTGCCAGCAGGTTACAGGAGGGCTCAAACACTGAAGCTTTCTTT. The chain is built from TRBV6-5 and TRBJ1-1; TRBD1 might be the D (5 bases). Germline V CDR1 and CDR2: MNHEY, SVGAGI. V was pared by 6 bases and J by 2 bases, with 16 bases between. The CDR3 contains 15 residues.

The table lists this clone with a few counts. The chain joins TRBV10-3 to TRBJ2-2; possibly TRBD2 for D (5 bases). The CDR3 is 14 amino acids. The germline V gene has CDR1 ENHRY and CDR2 SYGVKD. Trimming stripped 11 bases from V and 3 bases from J, with 16 bases between. DNA of the CDR3: TGTGCCTCCGGGTCAGCGGCGGACACCGGGGAGCTGTTTTTT. It is translated as CASGSAADTGELFF.

This clone showed up just once. This chain connects TRBV30 to TRBJ1-1; D possibly corresponds to TRBD1 (6 bases). Trimming took off 0 bases at V and 10 bases at J, with 12 bases between the two ends. Germline V gene lookup returns CDR1 GTSNPN and CDR2 SVGIG (reference sequence). This CDR3 is 12 amino acids long. CDR3 sequence: CAWSVRGGRAFF. Written as DNA, the CDR3 is TGTGCCTGGAGTGTACGGGGGGGCCGAGCTTTCTTT.

The chain carries TRBV7-2 and TRBJ1-2; 9 bases are a match to TRBD1. Trimming cost V 3 bases and J 1 base; bases outside gene matches: 3. This CDR3 is built from 15 residues. In germline, CDR1 is SGHTA, CDR2 FQGNSA. CDR3 in DNA: TGTGCCAGCAGCTTCCGACAGGGGGATAACTATGGCTACACCTTC. This translates into CASSFRQGDNYGYTF.

J is TRBJ1-4 and V is TRBV4-1; 8 nucleotides match TRBD1. Trimming cost V 0 bases and J 11 bases; bases outside gene matches: 8. The CDR3 totals 15 residues. Germline V gene sequence: CDR1 MGHRA, CDR2 YSYEKL. The CDR3 region is CASSQEPGQDIKLFF. As DNA, the CDR3 is TGCGCCAGCAGCCAAGAACCGGGACAGGACATTAAACTGTTTTTT.

The chain carries TRBV6-5 and TRBJ1-1; TRBD1 aligns across 8 bases. V gave up 5 bases and J gave up 0 bases; unmatched junction bases: 2. CDR1 is MNHEY, CDR2 SVGAGI, per germline. The CDR3 spans 14 residues. The DNA for the CDR3 is TGTGCCAGCAGTCGACAGGGGATGAACACTGAAGCTTTCTTT. It codes for CASSRQGMNTEAFF.